The following is a T cell receptor (beta chain) sequence with its context. This entry is derived from a study of blood T cell repertoires in COVID-19. Study at large: PBMCs, B-cell-depleted T cells, or T cells provided the cDNA or gDNA that made up the material.

Original processing notes: Amplification with reference gene primers provided the estimates of nucleated cell counts. Generated by immunoSEQ multiplex PCR, the TCRdb table keeps only in-frame clones and is missing some. V and J calls and clone size are copied from that table; D and trimming were computed from the DNA. The profile shows about 190,000 clones, 70% to 90% of them singletons. V gave up 4 bases and J gave up 4 bases, with 22 bases separating them. The V gene's germline CDR1 is SGHKS and CDR2 YYEKEE (reference sequence). The CDR3 extends over 17 amino acids. The origin of this receptor is a woman between 40 and 55 years old who had recovered from COVID-19. Sequenced: peripheral blood. The chain uses TRBV5-5 and TRBJ2-3, with a weak D call TRBD2 (6 bases). The CDR3 region has the DNA TGTGCCAGCAGCCGCCCTCTAGCGTCTCCCACTTCAGATACGCAGTATTTT. It yields the protein CASSRPLASPTSDTQYF.